A selection of T cell receptor beta chains follows, all from one sample in a study of blood T cell repertoires in COVID-19. Clones were read by immunoSEQ multiplex PCR, and TCRdb kept only the in-frame ones, dropping some. The repertoire holds 85,000 to 130,000 clones, with 84% as singletons. The sequenced sample consisted of peripheral blood. Source of these receptors: a man aged 60-69 years with acute or convalescent COVID-19. Both conserved end residues are part of each CDR3. A D gene is named only where the DNA matches it firmly. For some rows the clone size is stated as once, few or many, or as a class when expanded; others skip it.

v_gene	j_gene	d_gene	abundance	CDR3nt	CDR3aa
TRBV11-3	TRBJ2-3	TRBD1	once	TGTGCCAGCAGCTCCGACAGGGATCGGGGAGATACGCAGTATTTT	CASSSDRDRGDTQYF
TRBV19	TRBJ2-3	TRBD2	-	TGTGCCAGTAGTATGCGATACCGGGACTACCAACCTTCTAGCACAGATACGCAGTATTTT	CASSMRYRDYQPSSTDTQYF
TRBV5-1	TRBJ1-2	TRBD1	many	TGCGCCAGCAGCTTGGGTTGGGGACAGGGCAACGGTGGCTACACCTTC	CASSLGWGQGNGGYTF
TRBV11-3	TRBJ2-1	TRBD1	-	TGTGCCAGTAACAAGGGGGCAAATGAGCAGTTCTTC	CASNKGANEQFF
TRBV4-2	TRBJ2-7	TRBD2	once	TGTGCCAGCAGCCAAGACGGGACTAGCGGAGTCTCCTACGAGCAGTACTTC	CASSQDGTSGVSYEQYF
TRBV19	TRBJ1-1	-	many	TGTGCCAGTAGTAAGGGGGTGGGAGGGACTAGCACTGAAGCTTTCTTT	CASSKGVGGTSTEAFF
TRBV6-4	TRBJ1-6	-	-	TGTGCCAGCAGTGGCACAGGGAATTCACCCCTCCACTTT	CASSGTGNSPLHF
TRBV18	TRBJ2-7	TRBD2	-	TGTGCCAGTTTCGCGGGGGGTGGCCTTAGGCCCGAGCAGTACTTC	CASFAGGGLRPEQYF
TRBV28	TRBJ1-2	-	once	TGTGCCAGCAGCCGGGACACCCAAATCTATGGCTACACCTTC	CASSRDTQIYGYTF
TRBV12-3/TRBV12-4	TRBJ1-5	-	-	-	CASSLHQQPQHF
TRBV19	TRBJ1-5	TRBD1	-	TGTGCCAGTAGTCTAGAGACAGGGAATGGAAATCAGCCCCAGCATTTT	CASSLETGNGNQPQHF
TRBV10-3	TRBJ2-6	-	-	TGTGCCATCAGAAGACAGGCCTTCTCTGGGGCCAACGTCCTGACTTTC	CAIRRQAFSGANVLTF
TRBV20-1	TRBJ1-3	-	-	TGCAGTGCTAGTGGAGGAGGTGCTTCTGGAAACACCATATATTTT	CSASGGGASGNTIYF
TRBV19	TRBJ1-6	-	-	TGTGCCAGTAGGGACAGCCTGAATTCACCCCTCCACTTT	CASRDSLNSPLHF
TRBV2	TRBJ1-2	-	once	TGTGCCATCCAGGTGAACTATGGCTACACCTTC	CAIQVNYGYTF
TRBV9	TRBJ2-3	-	once	TGTGCCAGCAGCGTAGGCGATGGGGGGACAGATACGCAGTATTTT	CASSVGDGGTDTQYF
TRBV6-1	TRBJ2-3	TRBD2	-	TGTGCCAGCAGTGAAGGACTAGCGGGCACAGATACGCAGTATTTT	CASSEGLAGTDTQYF
TRBV11-2	TRBJ1-1	TRBD1	-	TGTGCCAGCAGCTTATGGACAGGGCTGAACACTGAAGCTTTCTTT	CASSLWTGLNTEAFF
TRBV24-1	TRBJ1-1	-	-	TGTGCCACCAGTGACACCACGAGCCGAGACACTGAAGCTTTCTTT	CATSDTTSRDTEAFF
TRBV19	TRBJ1-5	-	-	TGTGCCAGTAGTATAGACACAGGAGTCGATCAGCCCCAGCATTTT	CASSIDTGVDQPQHF
TRBV30	TRBJ2-1	-	-	TGTGCCTGGCAACACCCGTCCGGTGGACTTACATACAATGAGCAGTTCTTC	CAWQHPSGGLTYNEQFF
TRBV7-8	TRBJ1-5	-	-	TGTGCCAGCAGCTTAGCGACGATCCAGGGTCAGGGCCAGCCCCAGCATTTT	CASSLATIQGQGQPQHF
TRBV11-2	TRBJ2-7	-	-	TGTGCCAGCAGCTTACGGCCCCTAGCGAACGACTACGAGCAGTACTTC	CASSLRPLANDYEQYF
TRBV5-1	TRBJ2-7	TRBD1	-	TGCGCCAGCAGCACGGGGACAGGAGCAAAAAGGCCTTACGAGCAGTACTTC	CASSTGTGAKRPYEQYF
TRBV2	TRBJ2-4	-	-	TGTGCCAGCAGTGAAGGCAGGTCAAACATTCAGTACTTC	CASSEGRSNIQYF
TRBV5-1	TRBJ2-7	TRBD1	-	TGCGCCAGCAGCATAGGGACAGGGGGCATCGACGAGCAGTACTTC	CASSIGTGGIDEQYF
TRBV24-1	TRBJ2-3	TRBD1	-	TGTGCCACCAGTTCGTATCCGGGACAGGGGTACCCGGATACGCAGTATTTT	CATSSYPGQGYPDTQYF
TRBV24-1	TRBJ2-1	-	once	TGTGCCACCAGTGATTCCCCCGGGTACAATGAGCAGTTCTTC	CATSDSPGYNEQFF
TRBV28	TRBJ2-7	-	-	TGTGCCAGCAGACGGAATGGCGGCCGCTCCTACGAGCAGTACTTC	CASRRNGGRSYEQYF
TRBV5-5	TRBJ1-4	-	-	TGTGCCAGCAGCTTGGCGATTGGCAGCGTAAATGAAAAACTGTTTTTT	CASSLAIGSVNEKLFF
TRBV29-1	TRBJ2-3	TRBD1	-	TGCAGCGTTCAGGACAGGGGCCCAGATACGCAGTATTTT	CSVQDRGPDTQYF
TRBV6-5	TRBJ2-3	-	once	TGTGCCAGCAGTCCCTACGAGTCCGCAGATACGCAGTATTTT	CASSPYESADTQYF
TRBV6-1	TRBJ2-5	-	-	TGTGCCAGCAGTGAAGCTCACGGGTCCAGGGTAGAGACCCAGTACTTC	CASSEAHGSRVETQYF
TRBV7-9	TRBJ2-1	TRBD2	few	TGTGCCAGCAGCCCACTAGCGGGAGGGCCTTTGTACAATGAGCAGTTCTTC	CASSPLAGGPLYNEQFF
TRBV4-1	TRBJ2-5	TRBD2	-	TGCGCCAGCAGCCAAATTTTCGGGACTAGCGGAGGGTTGAAGACCCAGTACTTC	CASSQIFGTSGGLKTQYF
TRBV2	TRBJ2-1	-	-	TGTGCCAGCACTTCCGACGGGGTTTACAATGAGCAGTTCTTC	CASTSDGVYNEQFF
TRBV9	TRBJ2-2	-	-	TGTGCCAGCAGCGTAGCAGGGGCTCCGACCGGGGAGCTGTTTTTT	CASSVAGAPTGELFF
TRBV10-1	TRBJ2-1	-	few	TGCGCCAGGAGCAATGAGCAGTTCTTC	CARSNEQFF
TRBV13	TRBJ2-5	-	-	TGTGCCAGCAGCTCACGAAGTTCGGTCCAAGAGACCCAGTACTTC	CASSSRSSVQETQYF
TRBV28	TRBJ2-1	TRBD2	-	TGTGCCAGCAGTTTGCGGGGGGCGGGAGACTACAATGAGCAGTTCTTC	CASSLRGAGDYNEQFF
TRBV30	TRBJ1-5	TRBD1	-	TGTGCCTGGGCAGGGGGCGCAGGTCAGCCCCAGCATTTT	CAWAGGAGQPQHF
TRBV28	TRBJ2-5	TRBD1	-	TGTGCCAGCAGCGAAACACAGGGGCCGGAGGAGACCCAGTACTTC	CASSETQGPEETQYF
TRBV28	TRBJ1-6	TRBD1	-	TGTGCCAGCAGTTTGGGACAGGTCTCCTATAATTCACCCCTCCACTTT	CASSLGQVSYNSPLHF
TRBV28	TRBJ1-6	-	-	TGTGCCAGCAGTTTATTACCAGGGAATGCGGAATCACCCCTCCACTTT	CASSLLPGNAESPLHF
TRBV28	TRBJ1-5	TRBD1	-	TGTGCCAGCAGGCGACAGGGATGGAGCAATCAGCCCCAGCATTTT	CASRRQGWSNQPQHF
TRBV28	TRBJ1-5	TRBD1	-	TGTGCCAGCAGTGACCGGACAGGTAGCAATCAGCCCCAGCATTTT	CASSDRTGSNQPQHF
TRBV28	TRBJ2-7	TRBD2	-	TGTGCCAGCAGTTTAATAACGCGAGGACTAGCGGGAGGCGGGGGGCTGTACGAGCAGTACTTC	CASSLITRGLAGGGGLYEQYF
TRBV6-1	TRBJ1-4	-	-	TGTGCCAGCAGTGAAAGGACACCAACTAATGAAAAACTGTTTTTT	CASSERTPTNEKLFF